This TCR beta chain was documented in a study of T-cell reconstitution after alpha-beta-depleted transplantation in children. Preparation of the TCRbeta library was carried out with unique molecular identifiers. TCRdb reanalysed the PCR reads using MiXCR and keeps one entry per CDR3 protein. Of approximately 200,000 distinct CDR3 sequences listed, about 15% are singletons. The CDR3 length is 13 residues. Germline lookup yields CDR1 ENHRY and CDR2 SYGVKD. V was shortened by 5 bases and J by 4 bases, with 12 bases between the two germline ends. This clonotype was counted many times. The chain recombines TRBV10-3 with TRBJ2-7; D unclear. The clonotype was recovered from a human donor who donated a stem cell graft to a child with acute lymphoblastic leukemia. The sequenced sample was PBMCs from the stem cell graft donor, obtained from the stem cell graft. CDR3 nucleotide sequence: TGTGCCATCAGTCCGTCATTTTGGTACGAGCAGTACTTC. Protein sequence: CAISPSFWYEQYF.